These 10 T cell receptor beta chains were all obtained from the same sample, sequenced in a study of T cell responses to AZD1222 COVID-19 vaccine. Method: immunoSEQ multiplex PCR; TCRdb's copy keeps in-frame clones and lacks some. This table has 85,000 to 100,000 clones, roughly nine tenths appearing once. Sequenced material: peripheral blood, taken 28 days after the second AZD1222 dose. All receptors derive from an adult who received the AZD1222 COVID-19 vaccine.

The genes are TRBV2 and TRBJ2-5; D call uncertain. V was shortened by 2 bases and J by 2 bases, with 0 bases between the two germline ends. The CDR3 contains 11 residues. Per the germline V gene, CDR1 is SNHLY and CDR2 is FYNNEI. The CDR3 spells CASSEQETQYF. CDR3 bases: TGTGCCAGCAGTGAACAAGAGACCCAGTACTTC.

The CDR3 sequence is CASSASGSSNQPQHF. The CDR3, as DNA: TGTGCCAGTAGTGCGTCGGGGAGTAGCAATCAGCCCCAGCATTTT. The chain carries TRBV19 and TRBJ1-5; no definite D call. This CDR3 region has 15 residues. V was shortened by 5 bases and J by 0 bases, with 11 bases between the two germline ends. Germline V gene sequence: CDR1 LNHDA, CDR2 SQIVND (reference sequence).

The chain employs TRBV19 and TRBJ2-7; D gene unclear. The CDR3 sequence is 15 residues long. V lost 6 bases to trimming and J lost 4 bases, with 19 bases between them. The V gene's germline CDR1 is LNHDA and CDR2 SQIVND (reference sequence). In DNA form, the CDR3 reads TGTGCCAGTAGGGACGGCCAACCTCCGGTTTACGAGCAGTACTTC. Residues: CASRDGQPPVYEQYF. The whole variable domain, filled in from reference TRBV19 and TRBJ2-7, reads DGGITQSPKYLFRKEGQNVTLSCEQNLNHDAMYWYRQDPGQGLRLIYYSQIVNDFQKGDIAEGYSVSREKKESFPLTVTSAQKNPTAFYLCASRDGQPPVYEQYFGPGTRLTVT.

In its sample, this clone was seen a few times. V usage is TRBV18 and J usage is TRBJ1-1; D is unclear. The CDR3 totals 14 residues. Trimming took 6 bases from V and 4 from J, leaving 15 bases between them. Germline V gene data show CDR1 as KGHSH and CDR2 as LQKENI. Written as DNA, the CDR3 is TGTGCCAGCTCCCTCCGTACGGGAAGCACTGAAGCTTTCTTT. Translated: CASSLRTGSTEAFF.

CDR3: CASSGGRGTLRGTEAFF. The DNA for the CDR3 is TGTGCCAGCAGTGGAGGCAGGGGGACCCTACGGGGTACTGAAGCTTTCTTT. The chain has TRBV6-1 and TRBJ1-1, with TRBD1 matching over 7 bases. CDR3 size: 17 residues. Unmatched junction bases numbered 16, after V lost 4 bases and J lost 5 bases. The germline gives CDR1 MNHNS, CDR2 SASEGT.

This sequence joins TRBV2 and TRBJ1-5; 7 bases agree with TRBD1. CDR3 length: 16 residues. Germline assignment: CDR1 SNHLY and CDR2 FYNNEI. The ends lost 7 bases at V and 0 bases at J; junction bases unmatched: 9. CDR3 amino acids: CASISDRTLSNQPQHF. Written as DNA, the CDR3 is TGTGCCAGCATATCGGACAGGACGCTTAGCAATCAGCCCCAGCATTTT.

This clone was recorded only once. CDR3 DNA sequence: TGTGCCAGTAGTAGGACAGGGAACTCTGGAAACACCATATATTTT. Protein sequence: CASSRTGNSGNTIYF. This chain links TRBV19 with TRBJ1-3; 8 nucleotides agree with TRBD1. J gave up 0 bases and V 4 bases, and 2 bases lay outside the gene matches. The CDR3 has 15 residues. Germline CDR1 and CDR2: LNHDA and SQIVND (reference sequence).

The chain carries TRBV6-5 and TRBJ1-1; D possibly corresponds to TRBD1 (6 bases). Germline V CDR1 and CDR2: MNHEY, SVGAGI. The CDR3 extends over 15 amino acids. V was shortened by 6 bases and J by 5 bases, with 19 bases between the two germline ends. The CDR3 sequence: CASRGGAPGSTEAFF. The DNA for the CDR3 is TGTGCCAGCAGGGGGGGGGCCCCCGGGAGTACTGAAGCTTTCTTT.

This clone was counted a single time. The chain combines TRBV9 with TRBJ2-3; D call uncertain. The CDR3 runs to 14 residues. V lost 4 bases and J lost 5, with 14 bases in between. Germline loops: CDR1 SGDLS, CDR2 YYNGEE. The CDR3 sequence: CASSPLPAIDTQYF. In nucleotides, the CDR3 is TGTGCCAGCAGCCCCCTGCCAGCGATAGATACGCAGTATTTT.

The V and J genes are TRBV4-1 and TRBJ2-7; TRBD2 might be the D (5 bases). V lost 3 bases and J 5 bases, leaving 5 bases between the germline ends. Germline loops: CDR1 MGHRA, CDR2 YSYEKL. The CDR3 loop spans 11 amino acids. The CDR3 is CASSQRDEQYF. CDR3 sequence (DNA): TGCGCCAGCAGCCAGCGGGACGAGCAGTACTTC.